This entry describes one T cell receptor (beta chain). The antigen is unknown. With 2 bases removed from V and 6 bases from J, the gap between germline ends came to 7 bases. The CDR3 runs 11 residues. CDR1 is GTSNPN, CDR2 SVGIG, per germline (reference sequence). The sample is drawn from a study of T cells in Graves' hyperthyroidism and ophthalmopathy. Notes on the study in general: Ophthalmopathy and stable hyperthyroidism were told apart by a 13 V-J model.

Researchers took RNA transcripts and amplified the TCR beta CDR3 regions from them. RT-PCR in the first round (using the HTBI primer set) targeted the TCR CDR3. A single record per CDR3 protein comes from TCRdb applying MiXCR to the multiplex PCR reads. The sample contains about 360,000 distinct CDR3 sequences, about 13% of which appear only once. The receptor was derived from a man aged 25 to 40 with Graves' hyperthyroidism that later progressed to Graves' ophthalmopathy. This chain connects TRBV30 to TRBJ1-2, with unresolved D. The sequenced material came from blood. CDR3 nucleotides: TGTGCCTGGAGTCCAACAGATGGCTACACCTTC. This encodes CAWSPTDGYTF.